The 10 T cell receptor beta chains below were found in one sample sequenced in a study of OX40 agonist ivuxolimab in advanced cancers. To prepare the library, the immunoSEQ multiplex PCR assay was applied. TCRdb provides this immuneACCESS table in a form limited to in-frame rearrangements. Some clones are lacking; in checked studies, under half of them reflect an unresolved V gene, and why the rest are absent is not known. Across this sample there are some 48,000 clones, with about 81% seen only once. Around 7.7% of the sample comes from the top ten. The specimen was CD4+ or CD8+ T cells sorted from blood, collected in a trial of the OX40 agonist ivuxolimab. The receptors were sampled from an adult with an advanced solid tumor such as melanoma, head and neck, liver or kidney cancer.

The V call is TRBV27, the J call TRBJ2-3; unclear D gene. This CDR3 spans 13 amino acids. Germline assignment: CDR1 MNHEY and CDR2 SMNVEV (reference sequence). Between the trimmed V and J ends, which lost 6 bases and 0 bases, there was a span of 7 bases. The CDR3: CASRVPSTDTQYF. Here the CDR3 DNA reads TGTGCCAGCAGGGTGCCAAGCACAGATACGCAGTATTTT.

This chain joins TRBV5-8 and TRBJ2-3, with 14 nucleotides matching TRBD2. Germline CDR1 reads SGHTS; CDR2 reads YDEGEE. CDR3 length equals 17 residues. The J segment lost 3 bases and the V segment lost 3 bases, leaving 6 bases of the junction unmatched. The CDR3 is CASSSGTSGSGTDTQYF. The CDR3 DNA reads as TGTGCCAGCAGCTCAGGGACTAGCGGGAGTGGGACAGATACGCAGTATTTT.

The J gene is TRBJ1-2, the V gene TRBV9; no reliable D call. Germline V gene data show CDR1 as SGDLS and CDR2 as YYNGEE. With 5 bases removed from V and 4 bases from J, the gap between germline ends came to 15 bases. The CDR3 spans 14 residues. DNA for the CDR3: TGTGCCAGCAGACCCTCCTCGGCGGCCTATGGCTACACCTTC. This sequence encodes CASRPSSAAYGYTF. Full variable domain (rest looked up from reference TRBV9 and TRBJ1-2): DSGVTQTPKHLITATGQRVTLRCSPRSGDLSVYWYQQSLDQGLQFLIQYYNGEERAKGNILERFSAQQFPDLHSELNLSSLELGDSALYFCASRPSSAAYGYTFGSGTRLTVV.

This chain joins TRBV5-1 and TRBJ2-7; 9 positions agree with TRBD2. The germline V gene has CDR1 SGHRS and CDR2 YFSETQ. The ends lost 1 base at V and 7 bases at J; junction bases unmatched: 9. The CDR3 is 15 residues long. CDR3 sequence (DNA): TGCGCCAGCAGCTTGATACTAGCGGGTCCCCAGGAGCAGTACTTC. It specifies CASSLILAGPQEQYF.

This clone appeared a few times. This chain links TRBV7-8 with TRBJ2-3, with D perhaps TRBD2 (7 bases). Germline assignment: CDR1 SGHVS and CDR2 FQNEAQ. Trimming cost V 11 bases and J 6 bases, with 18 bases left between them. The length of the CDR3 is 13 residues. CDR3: CACRGREIDTQYF. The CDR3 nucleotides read TGTGCCTGCCGGGGGCGGGAGATTGATACGCAGTATTTT. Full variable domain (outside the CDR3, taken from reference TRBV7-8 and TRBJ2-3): GAGVSQSPRYKVAKRGQDVALRCDPISGHVSLFWYQQALGQGPEFLTYFQNEAQLDKSGLPSDRFFAERPEGSVSTLKIQRTQQEDSAVYLCACRGREIDTQYFGPGTRLTVL.

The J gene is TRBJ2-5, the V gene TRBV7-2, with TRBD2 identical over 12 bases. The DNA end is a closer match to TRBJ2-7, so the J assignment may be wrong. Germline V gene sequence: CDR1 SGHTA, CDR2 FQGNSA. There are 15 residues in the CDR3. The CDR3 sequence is CASSPRTSGTYEQYF. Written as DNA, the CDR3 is TGTGCCAGCAGCCCCCGGACTAGCGGGACCTACGAGCAGTACTTC.

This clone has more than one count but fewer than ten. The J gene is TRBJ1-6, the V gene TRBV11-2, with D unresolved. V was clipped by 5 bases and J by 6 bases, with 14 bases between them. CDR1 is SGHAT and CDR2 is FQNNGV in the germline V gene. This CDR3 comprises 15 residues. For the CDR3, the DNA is TGTGCCAGCAGCCCCCGCCCCGGACTTAATTCACCCCTCCACTTT. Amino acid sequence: CASSPRPGLNSPLHF.

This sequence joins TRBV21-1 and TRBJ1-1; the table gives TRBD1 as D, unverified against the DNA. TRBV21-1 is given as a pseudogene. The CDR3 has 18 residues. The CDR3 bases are TGTGCCAGCAGCACACTCAGAAGCGCCGGACAGGTTAACACTGAAGCTTTCTTT. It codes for CASSTLRSAGQVNTEAFF.

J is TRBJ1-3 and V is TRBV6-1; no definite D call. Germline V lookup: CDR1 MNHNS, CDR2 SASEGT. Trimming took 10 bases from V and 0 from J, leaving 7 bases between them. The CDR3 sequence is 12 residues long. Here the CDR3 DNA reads TGTGCCACCGTGAGCTCTGGAAACACCATATATTTT. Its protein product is CATVSSGNTIYF.

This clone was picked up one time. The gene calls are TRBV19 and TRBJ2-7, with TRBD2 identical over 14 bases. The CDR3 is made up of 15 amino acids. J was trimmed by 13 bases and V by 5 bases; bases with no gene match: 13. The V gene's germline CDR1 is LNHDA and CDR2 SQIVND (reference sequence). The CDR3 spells CASSSAGTSGGWYYF. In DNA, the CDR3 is TGTGCCAGTAGTTCAGCCGGGACTAGCGGGGGCTGGTATTACTTC. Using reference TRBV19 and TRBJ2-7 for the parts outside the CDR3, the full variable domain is DGGITQSPKYLFRKEGQNVTLSCEQNLNHDAMYWYRQDPGQGLRLIYYSQIVNDFQKGDIAEGYSVSREKKESFPLTVTSAQKNPTAFYLCASSSAGTSGGWYYFGPGTRLTVT.